This T cell receptor (beta chain) was recovered during a study of PD-L1 blockade in urothelial cancer. Study-wide findings and caveats: Tumor-associated TCR clones expanded more in blood at 3 weeks in patients with durable benefit.

The V and J ends lost 5 bases and 8 bases respectively, with 15 bases between them. This CDR3 is built from 14 residues. Germline loops: CDR1 MNHEY, CDR2 SVGAGI. Patients' urothelial carcinoma was locally advanced or metastatic. Each patient supplied 1 to 8 pretreatment and on-treatment samples. This clone was recorded once. Its matching antigen is unknown. Profiling relied on immunoSEQ multiplex PCR, and the TCRdb table lists in-frame clones only, not all of them. The sample lists roughly 32,000 clones, roughly 82% occurring once. J is TRBJ1-4 and V is TRBV6-5, with D possibly TRBD1 on 6 matching bases. The material sequenced was PBMCs, taken around atezolizumab (anti-PD-L1) treatment. The sequence came from a man in his 60s with urothelial cancer. As DNA, the CDR3 is TGTGCCAGCAGTAACAGGGTCGGGGCGGAAAAACTGTTTTTT. Residues: CASSNRVGAEKLFF.